Listed below are T cell receptor beta chains from one sample, sequenced in a study of blood T cell repertoires in COVID-19. Only in-frame clones appear in the TCRdb table, and some are missing; sequencing was by immunoSEQ multiplex PCR. The sample yields 200,000 to 250,000 clones, 87% seen once. Sequenced: PBMCs or T cells enriched from blood (not recorded which). These receptors originate from a man aged 25-45 years in a cohort exposed to, infected with or recovered from COVID-19 (not recorded which). Both conserved end residues are part of each CDR3. The D gene is left open where the match is weak. Where a row states a size, it is once, few, many or the class of an expanded clone; other rows omit it.

TGTGCCAGCGCCGGACAGCTCACCTACGAGCAGTACTTC	CASAGQLTYEQYF	.	TRBJ2-7	.	13	TRBV7-6
TGTGCCAGCAGCCGCTTGACTAGCGTAAACAACACCGGGGAGCTGTTTTTT	CASSRLTSVNNTGELFF	TRBD2	TRBJ2-2	.	17	TRBV3-1/TRBV3-2
TGTGCCAGTAGTATAGAAAGGGGGACTAGCGGGAGTACAGATACGCAGTATTTT	CASSIERGTSGSTDTQYF	TRBD2	TRBJ2-3	.	18	TRBV19
TGTGCCAGTAGTAGAGTAGAGAATGAGCAGTTCTTC	CASSRVENEQFF	.	TRBJ2-1	.	12	TRBV19
TGTGCCAGCAGCTTAAGGCCGGGACAGGGGCTCTCGAATTCACCCCTCCACTTT	CASSLRPGQGLSNSPLHF	TRBD1	TRBJ1-6	.	18	TRBV13
TGTGCCAGCAGTTACGCAGGGGCGAACACTGAAGCTTTCTTT	CASSYAGANTEAFF	.	TRBJ1-1	.	14	TRBV6-5
TGTGCCAGCAGCGTGGAAGGGGAGAGGTCTAGCGGGAGCTCAGCAGATACGCAGTATTTT	CASSVEGERSSGSSADTQYF	TRBD2	TRBJ2-3	.	20	TRBV5-5
TGTGCCAGCAGCGACGGGTCCACCGGGGAGCTGTTTTTT	CASSDGSTGELFF	.	TRBJ2-2	.	13	TRBV9
TGTGCCAGCGCCATAGCCCTGCCGGGACTAGCGGGAGTAGCCTCCGGGGAGCTGTTTTTT	CASAIALPGLAGVASGELFF	TRBD2	TRBJ2-2	once	20	TRBV3-1/TRBV3-2
TGTGCCAGCAGCTATGGGCTGTATCGCGGGAGTGCACCATCCTACGAGCAGTACTTC	CASSYGLYRGSAPSYEQYF	TRBD2	TRBJ2-7	.	19	TRBV28
TGCGCCAGCAGCCAACTCGGACAGGTAGATGAAAAACTGTTTTTT	CASSQLGQVDEKLFF	TRBD1	TRBJ1-4	.	15	TRBV4-1
TGTGCCAGCAGTTTAAATCAGAATCAGCCCCAGCATTTT	CASSLNQNQPQHF	.	TRBJ1-5	.	13	TRBV27
TGTGCCAGCTCACCGACCCCGCGGACAGGCCCAAGCTCCTACGAGCAGTACTTC	CASSPTPRTGPSSYEQYF	TRBD1	TRBJ2-7	.	18	TRBV18
TGCGCCAGCAGCCAAGATACAGCAGGGGGTACCCAAGAGACCCAGTACTTC	CASSQDTAGGTQETQYF	TRBD1	TRBJ2-5	.	17	TRBV4-1
TGTGCCAGTAGTATGAGCCTAGCGGGAGGAGATACGCAGTATTTT	CASSMSLAGGDTQYF	TRBD2	TRBJ2-3	.	15	TRBV19
TGTGCCAGCAGTTACGTGGGGCGGAACACTGAAGCTTTCTTT	CASSYVGRNTEAFF	.	TRBJ1-1	.	14	TRBV6-2/TRBV6-3
TGTGCCAGTAGTACCTCCGGGAGGCGGTTGAGTGAAGCTTTCTTT	CASSTSGRRLSEAFF	.	TRBJ1-1	.	15	TRBV19
TGTGCCAGCAGCACCAAAGACAGGGGGATACCCTACGAGCAGTACTTC	CASSTKDRGIPYEQYF	TRBD1	TRBJ2-7	.	16	TRBV13
TGTGCCAGCATGAGCCCCACTCTGTCCCCGACAGACACTAATGAAAAACTGTTTTTT	CASMSPTLSPTDTNEKLFF	.	TRBJ1-4	.	19	TRBV28
TGTGCCAGCAGCGTCGGCGGGAGGGCCGGCAATGAGCAGTTCTTC	CASSVGGRAGNEQFF	TRBD2	TRBJ2-1	once	15	TRBV9
TGTGCCAGCAGCTTAGGGACTCAAGAGCAGTACTTC	CASSLGTQEQYF	.	TRBJ2-7	.	12	TRBV11-3
TGTGCCAGCTCACCACCAGGACTAGCGGGAGTGTTCTACGAGCAGTACTTC	CASSPPGLAGVFYEQYF	TRBD2	TRBJ2-7	.	17	TRBV18
TGTGCCAGCCGGCATAGGGGGAGCTCCTACAATGAGCAGTTCTTC	CASRHRGSSYNEQFF	.	TRBJ2-1	.	15	TRBV27
TGCGCCAGCATCTCAGGACACCTCTACAATGAGCAGTTCTTC	CASISGHLYNEQFF	.	TRBJ2-1	.	14	TRBV10-2
TGTGCCAGCAGTCCCCGGACAGGGTTCAACGAGCAGTACTTC	CASSPRTGFNEQYF	TRBD1	TRBJ2-7	.	14	TRBV6-5
TGTGCCAGCAGCCGCCGACAGAACACTGAAGCTTTCTTT	CASSRRQNTEAFF	.	TRBJ1-1	.	13	TRBV3-1/TRBV3-2
TGTGCCAGCAGCGTAGCGAGCGGGAGAGGCAATGAGCAGTTCTTC	CASSVASGRGNEQFF	TRBD2	TRBJ2-1	.	15	TRBV9
TGTGCCAGCAGTCCGGGACAGGGCACCAAGCAGCCCCAGCATTTT	CASSPGQGTKQPQHF	TRBD1	TRBJ1-5	.	15	TRBV6-5
TGCAGCGGGGGACGGTCGAGCTCCTACAATGAGCAGTTCTTC	CSGGRSSSYNEQFF	.	TRBJ2-1	once	14	TRBV29-1
TGTGCCAGCCGGGACTACGAGCAGTACTTC	CASRDYEQYF	.	TRBJ2-7	.	10	TRBV6-5
TGTGCCAGCAGCATTCCCGGGACAGGGGGCGCGGGCACTGAAGCTTTCTTT	CASSIPGTGGAGTEAFF	TRBD1	TRBJ1-1	.	17	TRBV7-8
TGTGCCAGCAGCTCCGGGACAGCGTCACCCCTCCACTTT	CASSSGTASPLHF	TRBD1	TRBJ1-6	.	13	TRBV28
TGTGCCAGTAGGCAAGACAGGTTTACCTACAATGAGCAGTTCTTC	CASRQDRFTYNEQFF	.	TRBJ2-1	few	15	TRBV19
TGTGCCAGCAGCTTGGCCGTTAATTCACCCCTCCACTTT	CASSLAVNSPLHF	.	TRBJ1-6	once	13	TRBV5-6
TGTGCCAGCAGTTTACGACTAGCGGGGTTTACAGATACGCAGTATTTT	CASSLRLAGFTDTQYF	TRBD2	TRBJ2-3	.	16	TRBV27
TGTGCCAGCAGCTTTACAGGGGGAGTCGAGACCCAGTACTTC	CASSFTGGVETQYF	TRBD1	TRBJ2-5	.	14	TRBV7-9
TGTGCCAGCAGTCCTTCACAGGGGATTGGCTACACCTTC	CASSPSQGIGYTF	TRBD1	TRBJ1-2	.	13	TRBV27
TGCAGCGTTGAAGACCTCTCCAAAAACATTCAGTACTTC	CSVEDLSKNIQYF	.	TRBJ2-4	.	13	TRBV29-1
TGTGCCAGCAGTTTAGGGACAGGCCTACTATACGAGCAGTACTTC	CASSLGTGLLYEQYF	TRBD1	TRBJ2-7	many	15	TRBV28
TGTGCCAGCAGAGGACAGGGCTATCAGCCCCAGCATTTT	CASRGQGYQPQHF	TRBD1	TRBJ1-5	.	13	TRBV27
TGCGCCAGCAGCCCGGGACAAGCTTACAATGAGCAGTTCTTC	CASSPGQAYNEQFF	.	TRBJ2-1	.	14	TRBV5-1
TGTGCCAGCAGTGCGGACGGGGGGTACGGCAAAAACATTCAGTACTTC	CASSADGGYGKNIQYF	TRBD2	TRBJ2-4	.	16	TRBV6-1
TGTGCCAGTAGCTCTCGACAGGGGATTCAGCCCCAGCATTTT	CASSSRQGIQPQHF	TRBD1	TRBJ1-5	.	14	TRBV19
TGTGCCAGCAGCGTGACTAGCGCCAGCACAGATACGCAGTATTTT	CASSVTSASTDTQYF	TRBD2	TRBJ2-3	once	15	TRBV2
TGTGCCAGCGCAGGGCCCAAACCTTACGAGCAGTACTTC	CASAGPKPYEQYF	.	TRBJ2-7	.	13	TRBV6-5
TGTGCCAGCAGCGTAGGCTACGGCTCCTACAATGAGCAGTTCTTC	CASSVGYGSYNEQFF	.	TRBJ2-1	.	15	TRBV9
TGTGCCAGCAGCTTAGCGGGAGTGGCCACCGGGGAGCTGTTTTTT	CASSLAGVATGELFF	.	TRBJ2-2	.	15	TRBV7-6
TGTGCCAGCAGCCCCAGTGGGGGGGACACCGGGGAGCTGTTTTTT	CASSPSGGDTGELFF	TRBD2	TRBJ2-2	.	15	TRBV7-3
TGTGCCAGCAGCTTAGGCCCCCGTGTGACCATACGGGACAGGTCATCGGGCTACACCTTC	CASSLGPRVTIRDRSSGYTF	TRBD1	TRBJ1-2	.	20	TRBV13
TGTGCCAGCAGCCCCAGGACTAGCGCGTCCAGCCGAAGCTCCTACGAGCAGTACTTC	CASSPRTSASSRSSYEQYF	TRBD2	TRBJ2-7	.	19	TRBV7-8
TGCGCCAGCAGCTCGAGACAGTACAATGAGCAGTTCTTC	CASSSRQYNEQFF	.	TRBJ2-1	.	13	TRBV5-1
TGTGCCAGCAGTTTATCCGGGGGGCGCGTAGATACGCAGTATTTT	CASSLSGGRVDTQYF	.	TRBJ2-3	.	15	TRBV28
TGTGCCACCAGCAGAACCAAAGGAGGTGGAAAACTGTTTTTT	CATSRTKGGGKLFF	.	TRBJ1-4	.	14	TRBV15
TGTGCCAGCAGCTTAAGGTCGGGGAACAGGGGGAATCAGCCCCAGCATTTT	CASSLRSGNRGNQPQHF	TRBD1	TRBJ1-5	.	17	TRBV7-2
TGTGCCACCAGCCCTCTAGCGGGAAACTACAATGAGCAGTTCTTC	CATSPLAGNYNEQFF	TRBD2	TRBJ2-1	.	15	TRBV15
TGTGCCAGCAGCCAAGAGAGAGGAAATGAGCAGTTCTTC	CASSQERGNEQFF	.	TRBJ2-1	.	13	TRBV4-2
TGCGCCAGCAGCCAAGACGGACTAGCGGGAAAAGAGACCCAGTACTTC	CASSQDGLAGKETQYF	TRBD2	TRBJ2-5	.	16	TRBV4-1
TGTGCCAGCAGCTTAAGTGGAGAGGCCGGGGAGCTGTTTTTT	CASSLSGEAGELFF	.	TRBJ2-2	.	14	TRBV7-2
TGTGCCAGCAGCCAAGGGACTAGCGCCACAGATACGCAGTATTTT	CASSQGTSATDTQYF	TRBD2	TRBJ2-3	once	15	TRBV11-2
TGCGCCAGCAGCTGGGACCCGGGACAGATATACGAGCAGTACTTC	CASSWDPGQIYEQYF	TRBD1	TRBJ2-7	.	15	TRBV5-1